The T cell receptor beta chain described here comes from a study of blood T cell repertoires in COVID-19. The protocol was immunoSEQ multiplex PCR, while the TCRdb copy is restricted to in-frame clones and leaves out a portion. The data hold about 150,000 clones, with approximately 84% observed a single time. This clone was seen a single time. Germline V lookup: CDR1 MNHEY, CDR2 SVGAGI. The CDR3 covers 14 residues. Trimming removed 4 bases at V and 2 bases at J, with 12 bases between. The clonotype originates from a human donor with acute or convalescent COVID-19. The donor label of this sample is uncertain. V usage is TRBV6-5 and J usage is TRBJ2-7; D may be TRBD1 (6 bases). Material: peripheral blood. For the CDR3, the DNA is TGTGCCAGCAGTTCGGCAGGGGTTACCTACGAGCAGTACTTC. Translated: CASSSAGVTYEQYF.